Below, one T cell receptor beta chain is given with its context. Its specificity is unknown. The data originate from a study of T cell repertoires in cytomegalovirus infection. The overall study: Selected CMV epitopes included recently identified HLA-C-restricted ones as well as well-studied HLA-B-restricted ones. CMV infection and matching HLA type were both indicated by public TCR beta signatures.

Broader study findings: Using cumulative public TCR beta family frequency, the authors identified those who carried CMV together with the relevant HLA. Ex vivo responses were dominated by HLA-C-restricted CMV-specific TCR beta clonotypes.

MiXCR, run by TCRdb on the reads, gives a single entry per CDR3 protein. The table records about 920,000 distinct CDR3 sequences, around 32% of them present only once. Sequencing used cultured CD8+ T cells from PBMCs, obtained from culture after CMV antigen stimulation. This TCR was sampled from a human donor in good health (CMV status not recorded). Some clones in this sample may be carry-over from other donors' samples.

Written as DNA, the CDR3 is TGCGCCAGCAGCCAAGGGGGGATACCCTACAATGAGCAGTTCTTC. Translated, it gives CASSQGGIPYNEQFF. The V and J genes are TRBV4-1 and TRBJ2-1; D possibly uses TRBD1 or TRBD2 (5 bases each). This CDR3 region has 15 residues. From germline, CDR1 is MGHRA and CDR2 YSYEKL. V gave up 1 base and J gave up 2 bases, with 9 bases separating them.